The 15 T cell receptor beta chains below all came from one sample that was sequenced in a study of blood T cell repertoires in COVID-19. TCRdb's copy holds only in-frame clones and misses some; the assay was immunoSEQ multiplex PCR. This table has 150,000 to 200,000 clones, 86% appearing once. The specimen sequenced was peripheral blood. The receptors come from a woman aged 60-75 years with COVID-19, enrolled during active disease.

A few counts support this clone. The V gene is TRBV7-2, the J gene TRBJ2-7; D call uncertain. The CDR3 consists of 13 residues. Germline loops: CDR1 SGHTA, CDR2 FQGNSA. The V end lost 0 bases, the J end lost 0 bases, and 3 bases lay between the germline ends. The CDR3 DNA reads TGTGCCAGCAGCTTAGCGCGCTCCTACGAGCAGTACTTC. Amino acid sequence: CASSLARSYEQYF.

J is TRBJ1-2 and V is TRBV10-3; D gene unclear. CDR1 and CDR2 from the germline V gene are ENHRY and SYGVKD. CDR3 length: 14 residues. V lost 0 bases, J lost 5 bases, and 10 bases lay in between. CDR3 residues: CAISESAHRYGYTF. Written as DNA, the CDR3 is TGTGCCATCAGTGAGTCCGCCCACCGGTATGGCTACACCTTC.

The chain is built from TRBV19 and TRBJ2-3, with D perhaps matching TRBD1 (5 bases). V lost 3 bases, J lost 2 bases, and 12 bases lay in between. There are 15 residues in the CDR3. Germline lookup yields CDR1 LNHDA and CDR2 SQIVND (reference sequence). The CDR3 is CASSIMQGLTDTQYF. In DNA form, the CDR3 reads TGTGCCAGTAGTATTATGCAGGGCCTCACAGATACGCAGTATTTT.

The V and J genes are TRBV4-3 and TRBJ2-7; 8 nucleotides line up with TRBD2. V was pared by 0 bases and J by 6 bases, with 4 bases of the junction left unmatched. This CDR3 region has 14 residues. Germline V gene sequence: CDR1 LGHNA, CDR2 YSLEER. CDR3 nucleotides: TGCGCCAGCAGCCAAGATGTTCGGGAGGGCGAGCAGTACTTC. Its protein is CASSQDVREGEQYF.

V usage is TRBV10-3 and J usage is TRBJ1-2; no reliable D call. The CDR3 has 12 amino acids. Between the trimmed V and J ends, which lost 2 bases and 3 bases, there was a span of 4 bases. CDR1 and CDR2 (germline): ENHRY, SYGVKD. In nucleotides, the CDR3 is TGTGCCATCAGTGAGACAGACTATGGCTACACCTTC. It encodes CAISETDYGYTF.

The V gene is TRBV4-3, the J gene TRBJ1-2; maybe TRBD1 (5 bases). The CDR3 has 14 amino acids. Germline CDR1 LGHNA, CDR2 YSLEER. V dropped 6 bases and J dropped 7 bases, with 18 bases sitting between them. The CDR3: CASSRRDFSGGYTF. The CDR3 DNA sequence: TGCGCCAGCAGTCGCCGGGACTTTTCTGGTGGCTACACCTTC.

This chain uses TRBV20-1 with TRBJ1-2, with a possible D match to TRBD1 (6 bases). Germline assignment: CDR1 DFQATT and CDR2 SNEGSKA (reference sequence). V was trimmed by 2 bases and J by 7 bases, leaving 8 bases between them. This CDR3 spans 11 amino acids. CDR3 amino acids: CSARQGSGYTF. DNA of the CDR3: TGCAGTGCTAGACAGGGGTCTGGCTACACCTTC.

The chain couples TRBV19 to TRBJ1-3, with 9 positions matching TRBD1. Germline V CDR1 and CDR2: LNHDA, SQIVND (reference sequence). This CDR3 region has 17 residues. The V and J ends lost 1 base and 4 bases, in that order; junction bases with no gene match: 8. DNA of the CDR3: TGTGCCAGTAGTATAGCAGGGACAGGGAACTCAGGAAACACCATATATTTT. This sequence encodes CASSIAGTGNSGNTIYF.

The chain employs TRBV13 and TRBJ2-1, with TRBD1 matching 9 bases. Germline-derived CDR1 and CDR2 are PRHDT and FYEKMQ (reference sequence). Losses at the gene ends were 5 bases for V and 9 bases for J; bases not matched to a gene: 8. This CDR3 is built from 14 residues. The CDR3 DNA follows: TGTGCCAGCAGCCCGGACAGGGGCAGCGGTGAGCAGTTCTTC. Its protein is CASSPDRGSGEQFF. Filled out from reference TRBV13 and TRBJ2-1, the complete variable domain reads AAGVIQSPRHLIKEKRETATLKCYPIPRHDTVYWYQQGPGQDPQFLISFYEKMQSDKGSIPDRFSAQQFSDYHSELNMSSLELGDSALYFCASSPDRGSGEQFFGPGTRLTVL.

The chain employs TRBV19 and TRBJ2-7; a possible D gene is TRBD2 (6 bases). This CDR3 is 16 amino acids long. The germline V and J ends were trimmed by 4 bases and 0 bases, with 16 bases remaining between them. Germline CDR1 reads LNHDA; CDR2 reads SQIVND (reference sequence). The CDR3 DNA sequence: TGTGCCAGTAGTAGCCCGGGACTCAAACCCTCCTACGAGCAGTACTTC. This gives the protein CASSSPGLKPSYEQYF.

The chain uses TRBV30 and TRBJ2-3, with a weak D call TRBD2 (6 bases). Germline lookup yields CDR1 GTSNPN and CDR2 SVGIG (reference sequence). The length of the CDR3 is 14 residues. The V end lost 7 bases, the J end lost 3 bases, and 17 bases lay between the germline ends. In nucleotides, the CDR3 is TGTGCCTCTTCTAGCGTGACTTTGACAGATACGCAGTATTTT. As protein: CASSSVTLTDTQYF.

CDR3 sequence reads: CASMVSGYNEQFF. CDR3 in DNA: TGTGCCAGCATGGTTAGCGGGTACAATGAGCAGTTCTTC. This chain links TRBV6-4 with TRBJ2-1, with TRBD2 identical over 7 bases. The junction had 4 bases not matched to a gene; V was cut back by 7 bases and J by 4 bases. CDR1 and CDR2 (germline): MRHNA, SNTAGT. CDR3 size: 13 residues.

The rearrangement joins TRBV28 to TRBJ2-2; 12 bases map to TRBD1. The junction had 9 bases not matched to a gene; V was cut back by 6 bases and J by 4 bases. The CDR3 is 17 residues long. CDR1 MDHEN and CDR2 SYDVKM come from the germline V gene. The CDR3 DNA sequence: TGTGCCAGCAGACCTCCGGGACAGGGGGCGCGCACCGGGGAGCTGTTTTTT. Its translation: CASRPPGQGARTGELFF.

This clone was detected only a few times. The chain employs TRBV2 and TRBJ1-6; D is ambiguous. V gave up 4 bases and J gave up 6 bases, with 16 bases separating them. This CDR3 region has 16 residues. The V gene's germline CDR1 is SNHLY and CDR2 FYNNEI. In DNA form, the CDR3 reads TGTGCCAGCAGTGCCCGCCATATGGCCAGTAATTCACCCCTCCACTTT. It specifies CASSARHMASNSPLHF.

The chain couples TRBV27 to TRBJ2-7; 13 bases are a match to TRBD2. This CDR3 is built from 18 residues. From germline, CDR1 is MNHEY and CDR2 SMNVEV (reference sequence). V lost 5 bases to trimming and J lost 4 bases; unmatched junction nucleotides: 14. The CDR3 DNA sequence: TGTGCCAGCAGTAGCTCGACCCGGACTAGCGGGAGTGGTTACGAGCAGTACTTC. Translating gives CASSSSTRTSGSGYEQYF.